The present T cell receptor beta chain was sequenced within a study of blood T cell repertoires in COVID-19. Looking at the study overall: PBMCs, B-cell-depleted T cells, or T cells provided the cDNA or gDNA that made up the material.

TCRdb's table, derived via immunoSEQ multiplex PCR, lists solely in-frame clones and lacks some. The sample contains tens of thousands of clones, about 83% of which appear only once. The germline V gene has CDR1 ENHRY and CDR2 SYGVKD. V lost 0 bases, J lost 10 bases, and 9 bases lay in between. This CDR3 has 13 residues. The clonotype was recovered from a man aged 50 to 60 with acute or convalescent COVID-19. J is TRBJ2-2 and V is TRBV10-3; D gene ambiguous. The sample was peripheral blood. CDR3 DNA sequence: TGTGCCATCAGTGAGTCGGTCGCGCAGGAGCTGTTTTTT. Translation gives CAISESVAQELFF.